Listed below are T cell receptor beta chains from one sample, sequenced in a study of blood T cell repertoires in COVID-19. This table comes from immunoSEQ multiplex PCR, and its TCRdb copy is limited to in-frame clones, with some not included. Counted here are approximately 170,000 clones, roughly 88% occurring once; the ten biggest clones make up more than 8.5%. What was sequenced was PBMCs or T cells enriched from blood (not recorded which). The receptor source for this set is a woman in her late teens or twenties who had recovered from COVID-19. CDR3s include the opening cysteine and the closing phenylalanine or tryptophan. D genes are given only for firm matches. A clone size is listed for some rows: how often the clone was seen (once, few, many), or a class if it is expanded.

CDR3 protein: CASSRKSRGAIGYTF; CDR3 DNA: TGTGCCAGCAGTCGGAAATCGCGGGGGGCTATTGGCTACACCTTC; V gene: TRBV6-5; clone size: once; D gene: NA; J gene: TRBJ1-2
CDR3 protein: CASSPGLAVPEQYF; CDR3 DNA: TGTGCCAGCAGCCCGGGACTAGCGGTGCCGGAGCAGTACTTC; V gene: TRBV28; clone size: NA; D gene: TRBD2; J gene: TRBJ2-7
CDR3 protein: CASTSLAEQFF; CDR3 DNA: TGTGCCAGTACCAGTCTAGCGGAACAGTTCTTC; V gene: TRBV19; clone size: NA; D gene: TRBD2; J gene: TRBJ2-1
CDR3 protein: CASSRHTLAGGFVADTQYF; CDR3 DNA: TGTGCCAGCAGCCGTCACACACTAGCGGGAGGTTTTGTGGCAGATACGCAGTATTTT; V gene: TRBV28; clone size: NA; D gene: TRBD2; J gene: TRBJ2-3
CDR3 protein: CASSTGGEADTQYF; CDR3 DNA: TGTGCCAGTAGTACAGGGGGCGAAGCAGATACGCAGTATTTT; V gene: TRBV19; clone size: NA; D gene: TRBD1; J gene: TRBJ2-3
CDR3 protein: CASSQEEGWGDSNQPQHF; CDR3 DNA: TGCGCCAGCAGCCAAGAAGAGGGTTGGGGGGATAGCAATCAGCCCCAGCATTTT; V gene: TRBV4-1; clone size: NA; D gene: NA; J gene: TRBJ1-5
CDR3 protein: CASSQNTVNTEAFF; CDR3 DNA: TGTGCCAGCTCACAAAATACAGTGAACACTGAAGCTTTCTTT; V gene: TRBV18; clone size: NA; D gene: NA; J gene: TRBJ1-1
CDR3 protein: CASRLQSSGNTIYF; CDR3 DNA: TGTGCCAGCCGATTACAGAGCTCTGGAAACACCATATATTTT; V gene: TRBV19; clone size: NA; D gene: NA; J gene: TRBJ1-3
CDR3 protein: CASSYGLAGGAEQFF; CDR3 DNA: TGTGCCAGCAGTTACGGACTAGCGGGGGGAGCTGAGCAGTTCTTC; V gene: TRBV27; clone size: NA; D gene: TRBD2; J gene: TRBJ2-1
CDR3 protein: CASSLEGSSYNSPLHF; CDR3 DNA: TGTGCCAGCAGCTTAGAAGGGAGCTCCTATAATTCACCCCTCCACTTT; V gene: TRBV7-9; clone size: NA; D gene: NA; J gene: TRBJ1-6
CDR3 protein: CASSYRETEAFF; CDR3 DNA: TGTGCCAGCTCATACAGGGAGACTGAAGCTTTCTTT; V gene: TRBV18; clone size: once; D gene: NA; J gene: TRBJ1-1
CDR3 protein: CASNTRTGTDTQYF; CDR3 DNA: TGTGCCAGCAACACACGGACAGGGACAGATACGCAGTATTTT; V gene: TRBV27; clone size: once; D gene: TRBD1; J gene: TRBJ2-3
CDR3 protein: CASSPQTGEAFF; CDR3 DNA: TGTGCCAGCAGCCCTCAAACAGGTGAAGCTTTCTTT; V gene: TRBV5-8; clone size: NA; D gene: NA; J gene: TRBJ1-1
CDR3 protein: CASSKRGQGDYGYTF; CDR3 DNA: TGTGCCAGCAGCAAAAGGGGACAGGGCGACTATGGCTACACCTTC; V gene: TRBV21-1; clone size: NA; D gene: NA; J gene: TRBJ1-2